These T cell receptor beta chains were read from a single sample in a study of blood T cells in healthy people across ages. TCRdb fed the 5' RACE reads into MiXCR, producing one record per CDR3 protein. The data show approximately 800,000 distinct CDR3 sequences, roughly 60% seen once. Specimen: blood. All receptors derive from a man aged 25-45 years in good health. Both conserved end residues are part of each CDR3. D genes are given only for firm matches. Clone size is given for some rows only: seen once, a few or many times, or a class if the clone is expanded.

d_call: TRBD1; j_call: TRBJ1-2; v_call: TRBV4-2; clone_size: few; cdr3_nt: TGTGCCAGCAAGGGACAGGCTAACTATGGCTACACCTTC; cdr3_aa: CASKGQANYGYTF
d_call: -; j_call: TRBJ2-6; v_call: TRBV12-3/TRBV12-4; clone_size: -; cdr3_nt: TGTGCCAGCAGTACCACCCAGGGTCAAGGTGGGGCCAACGTCCTGACTTTC; cdr3_aa: CASSTTQGQGGANVLTF
d_call: -; j_call: TRBJ2-1; v_call: TRBV6-5; clone_size: few; cdr3_nt: TGTGCCAGCAGTTACTCGATTGAAATAGCTCCTACGGGAAATGAGCAGTTCTTC; cdr3_aa: CASSYSIEIAPTGNEQFF
d_call: -; j_call: TRBJ1-2; v_call: TRBV27; clone_size: -; cdr3_nt: TGTGCCACCAGAGCCTTGGGGTCCTATGGCTACACCTTC; cdr3_aa: CATRALGSYGYTF
d_call: -; j_call: TRBJ2-7; v_call: TRBV27; clone_size: few; cdr3_nt: TGTGCCAGCAGTCCATCTGACAGATTGAGATCAGGCGAGCAGTACTTC; cdr3_aa: CASSPSDRLRSGEQYF
d_call: TRBD1; j_call: TRBJ2-5; v_call: TRBV5-1; clone_size: few; cdr3_nt: TGCGCCAGCAGCTTGGGGGCCGACAGGGGGCAATACCAAGAGACCCAGTACTTC; cdr3_aa: CASSLGADRGQYQETQYF
d_call: TRBD1; j_call: TRBJ1-2; v_call: TRBV7-9; clone_size: -; cdr3_nt: TGTGCCAGCAGATTGGCAGGGGGCATGGATGGCTACACCTTC; cdr3_aa: CASRLAGGMDGYTF
d_call: -; j_call: TRBJ1-1; v_call: TRBV29-1; clone_size: few; cdr3_nt: TGCAGCGTTTCAGGAGAGGCTTTCTTT; cdr3_aa: CSVSGEAFF
d_call: -; j_call: TRBJ2-7; v_call: TRBV27; clone_size: -; cdr3_nt: TGTGCCAGCATCCAAGGGTCAAACTACGAGCAGTACTTC; cdr3_aa: CASIQGSNYEQYF
d_call: -; j_call: TRBJ1-5; v_call: TRBV20-1; clone_size: -; cdr3_nt: TGCAGTGCATCGGACGAACCCAATCAGCCCCAGCATTTT; cdr3_aa: CSASDEPNQPQHF
d_call: -; j_call: TRBJ1-4; v_call: TRBV7-9; clone_size: -; cdr3_nt: TGTGCCAGCAGCTTCGGGGGCGAAGAAAAACTGTTTTTT; cdr3_aa: CASSFGGEEKLFF
d_call: -; j_call: TRBJ1-1; v_call: TRBV7-2; clone_size: -; cdr3_nt: TGTGCCAGCAGCCCACAGATCGGACAGATGAACACTGAAGCTTTCTTT; cdr3_aa: CASSPQIGQMNTEAFF
d_call: -; j_call: TRBJ2-1; v_call: TRBV28; clone_size: -; cdr3_nt: TGTGCCAGGGGACGGTACAATGAGCAGTTCTTC; cdr3_aa: CARGRYNEQFF
d_call: TRBD1; j_call: TRBJ2-5; v_call: TRBV29-1; clone_size: few; cdr3_nt: TGCAGCGTTTCGGGACAGATAGAAGAGGCCCAGTACTTC; cdr3_aa: CSVSGQIEEAQYF
d_call: -; j_call: TRBJ2-5; v_call: TRBV6-5; clone_size: few; cdr3_nt: TGTGCCAGCACCACAGGGACGGAGACCCAGTACTTC; cdr3_aa: CASTTGTETQYF